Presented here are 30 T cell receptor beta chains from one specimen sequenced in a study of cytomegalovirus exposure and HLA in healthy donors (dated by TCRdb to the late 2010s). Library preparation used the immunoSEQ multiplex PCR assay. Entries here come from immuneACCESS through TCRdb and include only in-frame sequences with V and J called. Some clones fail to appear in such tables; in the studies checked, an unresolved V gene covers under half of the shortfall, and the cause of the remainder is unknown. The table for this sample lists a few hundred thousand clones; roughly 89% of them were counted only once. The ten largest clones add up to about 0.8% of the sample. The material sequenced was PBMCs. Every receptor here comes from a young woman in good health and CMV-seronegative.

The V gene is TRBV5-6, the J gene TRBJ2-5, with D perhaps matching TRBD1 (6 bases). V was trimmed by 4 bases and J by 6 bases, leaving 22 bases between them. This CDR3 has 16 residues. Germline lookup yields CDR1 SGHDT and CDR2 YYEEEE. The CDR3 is CASSRTGTIIPKTQYF. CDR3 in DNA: TGTGCCAGCAGCCGTACCGGGACAATCATACCAAAGACCCAGTACTTC. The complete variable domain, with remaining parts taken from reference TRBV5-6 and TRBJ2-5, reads DAGVTQSPTHLIKTRGQQVTLRCSPKSGHDTVSWYQQALGQGPQFIFQYYEEEERQRGNFPDRFSGHQFPNYSSELNVNALLLGDSALYLCASSRTGTIIPKTQYFGPGTRLLVL.

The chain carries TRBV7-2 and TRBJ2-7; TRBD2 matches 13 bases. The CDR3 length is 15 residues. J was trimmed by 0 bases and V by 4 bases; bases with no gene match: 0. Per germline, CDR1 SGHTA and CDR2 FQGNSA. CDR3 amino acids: CASSWTSGSSYEQYF. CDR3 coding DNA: TGTGCCAGCAGCTGGACTAGCGGGAGCTCCTACGAGCAGTACTTC.

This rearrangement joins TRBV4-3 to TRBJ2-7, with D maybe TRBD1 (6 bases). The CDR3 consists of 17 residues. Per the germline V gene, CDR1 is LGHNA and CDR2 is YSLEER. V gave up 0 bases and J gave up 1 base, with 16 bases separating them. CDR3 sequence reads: CASSQELGARRSYEQYF. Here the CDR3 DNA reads TGCGCCAGCAGCCAAGAACTGGGGGCGAGGAGGTCCTACGAGCAGTACTTC.

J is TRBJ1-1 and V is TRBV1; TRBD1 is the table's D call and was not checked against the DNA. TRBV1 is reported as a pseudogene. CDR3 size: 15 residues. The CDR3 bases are TGCACCAGCAGCCACCCCAGGGTCGAAGGCACTGAAGCTTTCTTT. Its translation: CTSSHPRVEGTEAFF.

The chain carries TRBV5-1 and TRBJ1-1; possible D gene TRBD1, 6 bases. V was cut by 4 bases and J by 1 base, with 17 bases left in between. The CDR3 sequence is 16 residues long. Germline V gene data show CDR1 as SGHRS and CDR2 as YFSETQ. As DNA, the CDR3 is TGCGCCAGCAGCGCGGGCAGTTCACAGGGGAACACTGAAGCTTTCTTT. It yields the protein CASSAGSSQGNTEAFF. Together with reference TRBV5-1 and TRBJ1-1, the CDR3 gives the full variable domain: KAGVTQTPRYLIKTRGQQVTLSCSPISGHRSVSWYQQTPGQGLQFLFEYFSETQRNKGNFPGRFSGRQFSNSRSEMNVSTLELGDSALYLCASSAGSSQGNTEAFFGQGTRLTVV.

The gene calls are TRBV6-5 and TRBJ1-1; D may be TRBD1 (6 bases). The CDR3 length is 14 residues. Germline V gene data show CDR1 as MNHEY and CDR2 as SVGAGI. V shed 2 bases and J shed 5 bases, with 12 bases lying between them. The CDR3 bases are TGTGCCAGCAGTTACGGGGGGGCGGGAACTGAAGCTTTCTTT. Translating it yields CASSYGGAGTEAFF.

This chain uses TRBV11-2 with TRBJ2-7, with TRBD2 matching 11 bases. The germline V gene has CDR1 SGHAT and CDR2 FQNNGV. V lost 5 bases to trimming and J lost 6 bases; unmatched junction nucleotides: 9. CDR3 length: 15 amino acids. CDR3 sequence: CASSVTSGSPSEQYF. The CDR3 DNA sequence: TGTGCCAGCAGCGTAACTAGCGGGAGTCCCTCCGAGCAGTACTTC.

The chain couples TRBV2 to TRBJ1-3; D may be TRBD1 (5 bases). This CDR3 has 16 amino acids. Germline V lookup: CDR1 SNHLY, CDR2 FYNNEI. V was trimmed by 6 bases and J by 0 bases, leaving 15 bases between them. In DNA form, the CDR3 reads TGTGCCAGCAGATTTGACAGATCGAGCTCTGGAAACACCATATATTTT. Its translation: CASRFDRSSSGNTIYF.

CDR3 bases: TGTGCCAGCAGCTTTGGACTAGCGCCTTTCGATGAGCAGTTCTTC. Translated, it gives CASSFGLAPFDEQFF. The genes are TRBV6-5 and TRBJ2-1, with TRBD2 identical over 9 bases. In germline, CDR1 is MNHEY, CDR2 SVGAGI. CDR3 length: 15 amino acids. V lost 6 bases to trimming and J lost 8 bases; unmatched junction nucleotides: 11.

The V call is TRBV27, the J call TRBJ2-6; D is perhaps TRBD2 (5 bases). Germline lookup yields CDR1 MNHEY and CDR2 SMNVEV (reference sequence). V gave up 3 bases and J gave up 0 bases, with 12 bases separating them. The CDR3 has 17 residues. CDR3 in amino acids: CASSLWASRSGANVLTF. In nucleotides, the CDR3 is TGTGCCAGCAGTTTGTGGGCTAGCCGCTCTGGGGCCAACGTCCTGACTTTC.

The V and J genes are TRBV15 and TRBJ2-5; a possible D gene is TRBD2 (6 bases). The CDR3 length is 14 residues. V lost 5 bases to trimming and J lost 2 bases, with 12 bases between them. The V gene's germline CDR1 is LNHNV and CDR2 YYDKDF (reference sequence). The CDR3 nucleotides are TGTGCCACCAGCCCCGGAGGGTCTCAAGAGACCCAGTACTTC. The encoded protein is CATSPGGSQETQYF.

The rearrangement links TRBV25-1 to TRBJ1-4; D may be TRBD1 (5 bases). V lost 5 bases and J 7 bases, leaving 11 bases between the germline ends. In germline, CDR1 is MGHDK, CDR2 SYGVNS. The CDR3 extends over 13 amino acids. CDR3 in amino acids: CASSNIGVEKLFF. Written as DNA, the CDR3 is TGTGCCAGCAGTAACATAGGGGTTGAAAAACTGTTTTTT.

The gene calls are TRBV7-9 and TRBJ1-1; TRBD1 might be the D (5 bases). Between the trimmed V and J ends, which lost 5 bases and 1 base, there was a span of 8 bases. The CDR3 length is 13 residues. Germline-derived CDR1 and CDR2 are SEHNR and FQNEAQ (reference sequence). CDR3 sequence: CASSGGTNTEAFF. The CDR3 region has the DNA TGTGCCAGCAGCGGCGGGACGAACACTGAAGCTTTCTTT.

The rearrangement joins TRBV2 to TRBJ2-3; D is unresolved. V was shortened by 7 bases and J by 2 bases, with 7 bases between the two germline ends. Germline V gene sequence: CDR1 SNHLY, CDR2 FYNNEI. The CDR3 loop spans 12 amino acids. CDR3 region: CASTKLTDTQYF. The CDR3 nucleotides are TGTGCCAGCACTAAACTCACAGATACGCAGTATTTT.

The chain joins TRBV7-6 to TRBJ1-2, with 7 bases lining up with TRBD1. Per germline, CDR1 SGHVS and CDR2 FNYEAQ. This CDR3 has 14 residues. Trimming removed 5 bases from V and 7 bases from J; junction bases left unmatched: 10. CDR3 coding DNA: TGTGCCAGCAGCCCCGGACAGGTTGGTGGTGGCTACACCTTC. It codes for CASSPGQVGGGYTF.

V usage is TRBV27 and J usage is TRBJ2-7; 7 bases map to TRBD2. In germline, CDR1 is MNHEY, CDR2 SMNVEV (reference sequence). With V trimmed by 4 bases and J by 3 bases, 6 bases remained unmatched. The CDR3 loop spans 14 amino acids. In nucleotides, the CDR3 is TGTGCCAGCAGTTCCGGCAGGGACTACTACGAGCAGTACTTC. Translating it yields CASSSGRDYYEQYF.

This chain's CDR3 is CASTIQGLETEAFF. CDR3 DNA sequence: TGTGCCAGCACCATACAGGGTCTAGAAACTGAAGCTTTCTTT. V gene TRBV5-8 combines with J gene TRBJ1-1, with D possibly matching TRBD1 (6 bases). This CDR3 has 14 amino acids. Germline V CDR1 and CDR2: SGHTS, YDEGEE. V gave up 6 bases and J gave up 5 bases, with 17 bases separating them. The full variable domain, completed using reference TRBV5-8 and TRBJ1-1, is EAGVTQSPTHLIKTRGQQATLRCSPISGHTSVYWYQQALGLGLQFLLWYDEGEERNRGNFPPRFSGRQFPNYSSELNVNALELEDSALYLCASTIQGLETEAFFGQGTRLTVV.

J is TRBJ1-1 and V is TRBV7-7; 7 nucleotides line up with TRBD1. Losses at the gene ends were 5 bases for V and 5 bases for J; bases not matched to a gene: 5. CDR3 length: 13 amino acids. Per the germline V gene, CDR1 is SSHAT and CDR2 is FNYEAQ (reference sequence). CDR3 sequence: CASSPDRVTEAFF. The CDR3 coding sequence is TGTGCCAGCAGCCCCGACAGGGTGACTGAAGCTTTCTTT.

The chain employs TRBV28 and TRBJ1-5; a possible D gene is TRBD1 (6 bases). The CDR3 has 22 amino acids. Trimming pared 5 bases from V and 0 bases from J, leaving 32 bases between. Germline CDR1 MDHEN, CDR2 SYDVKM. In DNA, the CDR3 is TGTGCCAGCAGTCACGGGTGGAAAGCTGGGCAGGGGCTAAGTCGTAGCAATCAGCCCCAGCATTTT. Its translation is CASSHGWKAGQGLSRSNQPQHF.

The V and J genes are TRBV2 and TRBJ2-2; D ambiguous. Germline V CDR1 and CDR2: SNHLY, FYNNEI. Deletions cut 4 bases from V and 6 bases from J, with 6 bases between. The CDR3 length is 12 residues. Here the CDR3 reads CASSVWPGELFF. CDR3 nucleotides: TGTGCCAGCAGTGTTTGGCCCGGGGAGCTGTTTTTT.

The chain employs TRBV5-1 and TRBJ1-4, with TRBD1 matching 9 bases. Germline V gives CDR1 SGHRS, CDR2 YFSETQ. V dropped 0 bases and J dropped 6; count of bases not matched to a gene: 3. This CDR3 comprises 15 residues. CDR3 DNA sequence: TGCGCCAGCAGCTTGGTTGGGACAGGGCATGAAAAACTGTTTTTT. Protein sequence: CASSLVGTGHEKLFF.

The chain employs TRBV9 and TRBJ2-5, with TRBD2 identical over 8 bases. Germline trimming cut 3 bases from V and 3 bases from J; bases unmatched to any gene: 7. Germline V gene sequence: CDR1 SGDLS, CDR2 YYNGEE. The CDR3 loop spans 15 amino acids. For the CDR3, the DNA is TGTGCCAGCAGCGCTATGACTAGCGCAGAAGAGACCCAGTACTTC. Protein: CASSAMTSAEETQYF.

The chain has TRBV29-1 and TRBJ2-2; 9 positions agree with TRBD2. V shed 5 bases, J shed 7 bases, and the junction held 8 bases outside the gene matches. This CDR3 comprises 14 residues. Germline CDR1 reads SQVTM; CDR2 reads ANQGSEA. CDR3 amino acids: CSVRAGGSRGELFF. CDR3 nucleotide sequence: TGCAGCGTTCGAGCGGGAGGAAGTCGCGGGGAGCTGTTTTTT.

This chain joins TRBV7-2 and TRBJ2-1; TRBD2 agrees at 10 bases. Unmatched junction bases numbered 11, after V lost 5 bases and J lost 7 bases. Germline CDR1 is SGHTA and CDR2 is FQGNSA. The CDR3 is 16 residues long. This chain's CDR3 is CASSLELAGMRNEQFF. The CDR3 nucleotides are TGTGCCAGCAGCCTTGAACTAGCGGGGATGAGGAATGAGCAGTTCTTC.

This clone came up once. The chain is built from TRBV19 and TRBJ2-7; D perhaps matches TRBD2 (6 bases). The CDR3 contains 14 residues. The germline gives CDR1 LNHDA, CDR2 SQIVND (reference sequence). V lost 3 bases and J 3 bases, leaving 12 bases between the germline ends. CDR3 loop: CASSIAGSDYEQYF. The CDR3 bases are TGTGCCAGTAGTATTGCGGGGAGTGACTACGAGCAGTACTTC.

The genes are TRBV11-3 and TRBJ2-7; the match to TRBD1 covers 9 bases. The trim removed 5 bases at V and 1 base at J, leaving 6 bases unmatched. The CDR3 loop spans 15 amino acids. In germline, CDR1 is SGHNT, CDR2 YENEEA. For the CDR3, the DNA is TGTGCCAGCAGCCAAGGACAGGGGAGATCCTACGAGCAGTACTTC. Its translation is CASSQGQGRSYEQYF.

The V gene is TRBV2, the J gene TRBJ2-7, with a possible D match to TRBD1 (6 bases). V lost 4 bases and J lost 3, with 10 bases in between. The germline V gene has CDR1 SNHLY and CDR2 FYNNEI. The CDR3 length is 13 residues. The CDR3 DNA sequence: TGTGCCAGCAGTGCAGGGGCGGGCTACGAGCAGTACTTC. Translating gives CASSAGAGYEQYF.

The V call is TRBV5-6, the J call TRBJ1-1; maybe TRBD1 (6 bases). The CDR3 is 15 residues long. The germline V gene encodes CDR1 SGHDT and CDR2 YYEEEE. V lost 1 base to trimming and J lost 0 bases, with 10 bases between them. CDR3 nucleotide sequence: TGTGCCAGCAGCTTGCCGACAGGATTGAACACTGAAGCTTTCTTT. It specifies CASSLPTGLNTEAFF.

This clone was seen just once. The CDR3 DNA sequence: TGTGCCAGCAGTTACACCCAAGAGACCCAGTACTTC. This gives the protein CASSYTQETQYF. The V call is TRBV7-9, the J call TRBJ2-5; D is undetermined. CDR3 length: 12 residues. The V gene lost 6 bases and the J gene lost 1 base, with 6 bases spanning the gap. Germline V gene lookup returns CDR1 SEHNR and CDR2 FQNEAQ (reference sequence).

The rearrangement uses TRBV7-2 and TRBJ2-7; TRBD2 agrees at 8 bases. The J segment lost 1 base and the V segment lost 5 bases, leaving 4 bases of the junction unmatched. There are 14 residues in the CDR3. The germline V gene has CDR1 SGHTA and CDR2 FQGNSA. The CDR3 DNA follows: TGTGCCAGCAGCCGGGGACTAGAATCCTACGAGCAGTACTTC. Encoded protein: CASSRGLESYEQYF.